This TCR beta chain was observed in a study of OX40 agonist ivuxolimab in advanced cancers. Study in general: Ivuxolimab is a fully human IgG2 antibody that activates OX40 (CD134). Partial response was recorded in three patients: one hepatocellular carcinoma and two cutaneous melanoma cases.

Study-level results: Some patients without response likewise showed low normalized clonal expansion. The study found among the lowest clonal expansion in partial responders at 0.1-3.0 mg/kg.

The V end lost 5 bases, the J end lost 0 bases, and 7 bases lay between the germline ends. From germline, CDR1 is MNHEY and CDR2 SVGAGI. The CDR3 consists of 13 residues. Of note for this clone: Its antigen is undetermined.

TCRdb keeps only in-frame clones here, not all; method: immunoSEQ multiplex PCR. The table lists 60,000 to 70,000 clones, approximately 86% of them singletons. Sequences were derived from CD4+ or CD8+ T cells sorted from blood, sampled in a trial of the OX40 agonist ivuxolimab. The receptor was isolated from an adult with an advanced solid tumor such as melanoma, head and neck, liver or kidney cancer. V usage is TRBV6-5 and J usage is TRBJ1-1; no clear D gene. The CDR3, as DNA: TGTGCCAGCAGTCCGTACTTGAACACTGAAGCTTTCTTT. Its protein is CASSPYLNTEAFF.